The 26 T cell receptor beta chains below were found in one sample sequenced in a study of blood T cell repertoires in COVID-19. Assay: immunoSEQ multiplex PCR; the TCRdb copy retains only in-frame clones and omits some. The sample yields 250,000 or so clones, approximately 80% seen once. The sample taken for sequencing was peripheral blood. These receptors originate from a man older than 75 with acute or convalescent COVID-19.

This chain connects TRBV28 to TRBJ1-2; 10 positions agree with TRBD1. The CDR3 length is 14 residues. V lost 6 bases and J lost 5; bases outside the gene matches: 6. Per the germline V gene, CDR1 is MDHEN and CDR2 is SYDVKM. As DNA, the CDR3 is TGTGCCAGCAGGTCGCCGGGACAGGGGTATGGCTACACCTTC. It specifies CASRSPGQGYGYTF.

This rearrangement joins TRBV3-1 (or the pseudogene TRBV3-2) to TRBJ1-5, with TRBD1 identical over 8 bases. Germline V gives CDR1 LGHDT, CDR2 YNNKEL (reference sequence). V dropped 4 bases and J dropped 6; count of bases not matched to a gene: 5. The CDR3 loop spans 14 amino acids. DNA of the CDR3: TGTGCCAGCAGCCGACAGGGGTTTCTTCAGCCCCAGCATTTT. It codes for CASSRQGFLQPQHF.

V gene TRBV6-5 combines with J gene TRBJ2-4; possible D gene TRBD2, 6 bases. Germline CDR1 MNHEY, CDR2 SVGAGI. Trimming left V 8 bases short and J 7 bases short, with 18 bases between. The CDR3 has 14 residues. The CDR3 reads CASCPGSGVNIQYF. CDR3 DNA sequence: TGTGCCAGCTGTCCCGGCTCGGGGGTTAACATTCAGTACTTC.

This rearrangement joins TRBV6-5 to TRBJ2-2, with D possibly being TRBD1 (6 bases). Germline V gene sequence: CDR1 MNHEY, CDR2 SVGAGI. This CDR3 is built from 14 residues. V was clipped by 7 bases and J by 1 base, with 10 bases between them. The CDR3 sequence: CASTLTGNTGELFF. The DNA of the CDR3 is TGTGCCAGCACCTTGACAGGGAACACCGGGGAGCTGTTTTTT.

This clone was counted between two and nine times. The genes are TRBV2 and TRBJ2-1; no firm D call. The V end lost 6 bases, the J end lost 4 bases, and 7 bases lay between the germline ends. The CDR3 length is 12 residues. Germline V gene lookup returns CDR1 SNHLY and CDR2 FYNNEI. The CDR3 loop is CASSARYNEQFF. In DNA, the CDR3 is TGTGCCAGCAGCGCCAGGTACAATGAGCAGTTCTTC.

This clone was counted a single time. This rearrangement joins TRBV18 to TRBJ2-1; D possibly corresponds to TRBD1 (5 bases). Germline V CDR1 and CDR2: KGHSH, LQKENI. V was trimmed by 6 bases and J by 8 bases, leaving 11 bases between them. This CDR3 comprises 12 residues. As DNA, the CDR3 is TGTGCCAGCTCCCAATGGGGCGATGAGCAGTTCTTC. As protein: CASSQWGDEQFF. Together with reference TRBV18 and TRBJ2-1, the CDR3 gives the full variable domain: NAGVMQNPRHLVRRRGQEARLRCSPMKGHSHVYWYRQLPEEGLKFMVYLQKENIIDESGMPKERFSAEFPKEGPSILRIQQVVRGDSAAYFCASSQWGDEQFFGPGTRLTVL.

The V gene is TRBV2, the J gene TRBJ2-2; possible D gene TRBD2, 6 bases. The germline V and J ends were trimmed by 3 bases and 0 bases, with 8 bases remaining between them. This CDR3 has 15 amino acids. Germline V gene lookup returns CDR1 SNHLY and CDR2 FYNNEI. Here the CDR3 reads CASSEAGTNTGELFF. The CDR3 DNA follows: TGTGCCAGCAGTGAGGCGGGGACGAACACCGGGGAGCTGTTTTTT.

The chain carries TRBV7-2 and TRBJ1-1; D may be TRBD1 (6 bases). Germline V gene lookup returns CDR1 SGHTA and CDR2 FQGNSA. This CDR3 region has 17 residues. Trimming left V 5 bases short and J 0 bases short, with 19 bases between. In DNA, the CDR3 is TGTGCCAGCAGCGTCCGGGGGGCCAAACTCCTGAACACTGAAGCTTTCTTT. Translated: CASSVRGAKLLNTEAFF.

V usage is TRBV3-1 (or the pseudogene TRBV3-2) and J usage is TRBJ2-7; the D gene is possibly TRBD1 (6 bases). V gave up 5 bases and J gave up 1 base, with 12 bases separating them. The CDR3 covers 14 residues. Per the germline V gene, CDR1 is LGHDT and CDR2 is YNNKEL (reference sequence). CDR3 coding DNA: TGTGCCAGCAGCTCCCGGGACACTTCCTACGAGCAGTACTTC. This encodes CASSSRDTSYEQYF.

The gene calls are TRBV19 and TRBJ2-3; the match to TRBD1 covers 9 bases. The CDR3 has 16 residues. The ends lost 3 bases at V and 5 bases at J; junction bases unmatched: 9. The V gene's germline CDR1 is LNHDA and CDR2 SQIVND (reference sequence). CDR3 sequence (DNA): TGTGCCAGTAGTATCGGCCCGGGACAGGGAAGAGATACGCAGTATTTT. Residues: CASSIGPGQGRDTQYF. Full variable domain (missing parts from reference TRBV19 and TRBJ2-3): DGGITQSPKYLFRKEGQNVTLSCEQNLNHDAMYWYRQDPGQGLRLIYYSQIVNDFQKGDIAEGYSVSREKKESFPLTVTSAQKNPTAFYLCASSIGPGQGRDTQYFGPGTRLTVL.

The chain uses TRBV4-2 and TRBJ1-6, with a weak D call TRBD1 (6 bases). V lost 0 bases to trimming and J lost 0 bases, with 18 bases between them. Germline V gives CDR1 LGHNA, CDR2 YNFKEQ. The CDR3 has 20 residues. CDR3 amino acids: CASSQEMRTAISSYNSPLHF. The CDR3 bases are TGTGCCAGCAGCCAAGAAATGAGGACAGCAATTAGCTCCTATAATTCACCCCTCCACTTT.

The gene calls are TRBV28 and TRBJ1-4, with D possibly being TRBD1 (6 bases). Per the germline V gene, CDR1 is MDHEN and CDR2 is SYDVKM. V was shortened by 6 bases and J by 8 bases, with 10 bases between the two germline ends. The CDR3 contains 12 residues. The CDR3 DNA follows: TGTGCCAGCAGGTTAAGGGGGGAAAAACTGTTTTTT. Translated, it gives CASRLRGEKLFF.

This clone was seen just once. The DNA of the CDR3 is TGTGCCACCAGTCCGACAGGGAATCAGCCCCAGCATTTT. Translation gives CATSPTGNQPQHF. The chain is built from TRBV24-1 and TRBJ1-5, with 7 bases aligning to TRBD1. The germline gives CDR1 KGHDR, CDR2 SFDVKD. With 6 bases clipped from V and 4 bases from J, the junction kept 2 bases outside the gene matches. The CDR3 has 13 amino acids.

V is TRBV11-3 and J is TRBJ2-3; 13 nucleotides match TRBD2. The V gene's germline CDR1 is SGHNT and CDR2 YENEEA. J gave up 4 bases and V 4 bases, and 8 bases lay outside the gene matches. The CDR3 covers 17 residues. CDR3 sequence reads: CASSSGLAGASADTQYF. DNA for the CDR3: TGTGCCAGCAGCTCCGGACTAGCGGGAGCTTCGGCAGATACGCAGTATTTT. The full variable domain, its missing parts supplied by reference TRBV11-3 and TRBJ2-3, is EAGVVQSPRYKIIEKKQPVAFWCNPISGHNTLYWYLQNLGQGPELLIRYENEEAVDDSQLPKDRFSAERLKGVDSTLKIQPAELGDSAVYLCASSSGLAGASADTQYFGPGTRLTVL.

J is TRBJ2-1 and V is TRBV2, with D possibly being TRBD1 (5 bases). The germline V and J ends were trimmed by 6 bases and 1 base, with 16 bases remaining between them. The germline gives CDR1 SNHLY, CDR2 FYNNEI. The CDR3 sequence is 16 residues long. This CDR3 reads CASSPPKGKSYNEQFF. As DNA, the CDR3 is TGTGCCAGCAGCCCCCCTAAGGGGAAGTCCTACAATGAGCAGTTCTTC.

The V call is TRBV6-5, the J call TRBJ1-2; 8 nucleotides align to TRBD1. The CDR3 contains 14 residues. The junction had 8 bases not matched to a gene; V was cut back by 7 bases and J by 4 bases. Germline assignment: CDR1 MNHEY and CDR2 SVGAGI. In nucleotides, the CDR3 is TGTGCCAGCACCCCGGACAGGGCTTTCTATGGCTACACCTTC. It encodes CASTPDRAFYGYTF.

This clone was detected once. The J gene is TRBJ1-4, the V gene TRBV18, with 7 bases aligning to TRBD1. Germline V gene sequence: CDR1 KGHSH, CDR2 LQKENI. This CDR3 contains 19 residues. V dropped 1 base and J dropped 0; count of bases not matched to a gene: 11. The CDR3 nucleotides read TGTGCCAGCTCACCACAGATGACAGGGATGTCGGCAACTAATGAAAAACTGTTTTTT. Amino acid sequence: CASSPQMTGMSATNEKLFF.

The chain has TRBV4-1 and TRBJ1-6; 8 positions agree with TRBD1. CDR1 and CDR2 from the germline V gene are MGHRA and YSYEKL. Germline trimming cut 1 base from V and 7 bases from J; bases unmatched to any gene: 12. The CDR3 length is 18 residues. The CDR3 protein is CASSQGRDRPERNSPLHF. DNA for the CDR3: TGCGCCAGCAGCCAAGGGAGGGACAGGCCGGAACGCAATTCACCCCTCCACTTT.

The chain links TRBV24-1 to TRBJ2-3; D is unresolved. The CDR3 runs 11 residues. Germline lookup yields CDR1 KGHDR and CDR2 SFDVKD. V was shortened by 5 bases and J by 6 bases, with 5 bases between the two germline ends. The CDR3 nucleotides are TGTGCCACCAGTGTCGTTGATACGCAGTATTTT. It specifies CATSVVDTQYF.

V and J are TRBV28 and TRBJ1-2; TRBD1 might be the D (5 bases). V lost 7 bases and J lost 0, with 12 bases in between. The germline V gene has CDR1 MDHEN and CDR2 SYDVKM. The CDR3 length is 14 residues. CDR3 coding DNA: TGTGCCAGCAACCGAAGACAGACTAACTATGGCTACACCTTC. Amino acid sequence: CASNRRQTNYGYTF.

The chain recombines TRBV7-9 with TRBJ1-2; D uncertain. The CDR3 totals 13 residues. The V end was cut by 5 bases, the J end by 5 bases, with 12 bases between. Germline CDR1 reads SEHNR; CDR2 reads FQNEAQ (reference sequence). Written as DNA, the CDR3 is TGTGCCAGCAGCCGAAGGGAGGAGTATGGCTACACCTTC. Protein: CASSRREEYGYTF.

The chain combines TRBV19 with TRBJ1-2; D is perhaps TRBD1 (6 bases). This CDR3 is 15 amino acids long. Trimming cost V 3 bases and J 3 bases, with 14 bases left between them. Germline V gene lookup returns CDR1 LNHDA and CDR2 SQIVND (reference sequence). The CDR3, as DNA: TGTGCCAGTAGTATTGCGTCGGACAGATACTATGGCTACACCTTC. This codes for CASSIASDRYYGYTF. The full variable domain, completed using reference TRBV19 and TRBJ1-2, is DGGITQSPKYLFRKEGQNVTLSCEQNLNHDAMYWYRQDPGQGLRLIYYSQIVNDFQKGDIAEGYSVSREKKESFPLTVTSAQKNPTAFYLCASSIASDRYYGYTFGSGTRLTVV.

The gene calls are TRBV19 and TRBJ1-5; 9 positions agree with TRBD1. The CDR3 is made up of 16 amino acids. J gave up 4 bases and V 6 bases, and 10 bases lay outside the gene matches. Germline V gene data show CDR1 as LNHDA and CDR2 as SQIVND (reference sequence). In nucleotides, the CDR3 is TGTGCCAGTAGCCCTAAGGACAGGGGCGCGAATCAGCCCCAGCATTTT. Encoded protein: CASSPKDRGANQPQHF.

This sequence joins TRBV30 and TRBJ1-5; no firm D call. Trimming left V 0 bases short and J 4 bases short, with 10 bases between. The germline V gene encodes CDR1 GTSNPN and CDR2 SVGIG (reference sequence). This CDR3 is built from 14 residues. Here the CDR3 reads CAWSVDSGNQPQHF. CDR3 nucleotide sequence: TGTGCCTGGAGTGTAGACTCGGGGAATCAGCCCCAGCATTTT.

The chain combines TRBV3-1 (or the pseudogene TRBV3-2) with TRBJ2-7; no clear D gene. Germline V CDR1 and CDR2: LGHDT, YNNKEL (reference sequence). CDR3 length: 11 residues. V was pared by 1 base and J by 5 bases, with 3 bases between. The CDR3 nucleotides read TGTGCCAGCAGCCAAGGAGACGAGCAGTACTTC. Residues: CASSQGDEQYF.

This CDR3 is CASSPDSFSGNTIYF. The CDR3 DNA is TGTGCCAGTAGTCCCGACAGCTTCTCTGGAAACACCATATATTTT. The V and J genes are TRBV19 and TRBJ1-3, with D possibly being TRBD1 (5 bases). Trimming took off 5 bases at V and 0 bases at J, with 11 bases between the two ends. Germline V gene data show CDR1 as LNHDA and CDR2 as SQIVND (reference sequence). The CDR3 totals 15 residues.